This T cell receptor beta chain was found in a study of blood T cell repertoires in COVID-19. This CDR3 contains 22 residues. The germline V gene has CDR1 MNHEY and CDR2 SVGEGT. Unmatched junction bases numbered 33, after V lost 7 bases and J lost 5 bases. This clone was observed once. Clones were read by immunoSEQ multiplex PCR, and TCRdb kept only the in-frame ones, dropping some. Of about 33,000 clones in the sample, about 86% are singletons; the top ten hold around 6.9%. The chain combines TRBV6-2 or TRBV6-3 with TRBJ2-3; 7 positions agree with TRBD2. The specimen was peripheral blood. The sequence was collected from a human donor in a cohort sampled during active COVID-19. CDR3 coding DNA: TGTGCCAGCACCCCGTATGGCCCGGGGCGGGAGAGCCCCTGGGCGAGGGTAGATACGCAGTATTTT. Its translation: CASTPYGPGRESPWARVDTQYF.